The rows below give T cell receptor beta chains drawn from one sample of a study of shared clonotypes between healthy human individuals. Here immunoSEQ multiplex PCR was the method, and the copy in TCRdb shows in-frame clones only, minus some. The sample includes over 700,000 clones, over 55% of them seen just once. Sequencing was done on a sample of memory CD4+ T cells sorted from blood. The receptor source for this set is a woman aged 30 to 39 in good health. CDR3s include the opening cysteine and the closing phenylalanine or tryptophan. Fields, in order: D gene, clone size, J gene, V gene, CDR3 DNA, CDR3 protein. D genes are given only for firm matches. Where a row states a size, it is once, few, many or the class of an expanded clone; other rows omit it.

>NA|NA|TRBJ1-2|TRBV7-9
TGTGCCAGCAGCTTGATGACAGGCGGCTCGGGCTACACCTTC
CASSLMTGGSGYTF
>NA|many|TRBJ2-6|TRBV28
TGTGCCAGCAGTTTCAGACGCTGGCCCCCAGCCTCTGGGGCCAACGTCCTGACTTTC
CASSFRRWPPASGANVLTF
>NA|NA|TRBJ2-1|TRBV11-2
TGTGCCAGCAGCTTCAGGAAGTCCCCCAGGGAGTTCTTC
CASSFRKSPREFF
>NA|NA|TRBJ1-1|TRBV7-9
TGTGCCAGCAGCTTAGACAGCCTCATGGACACTGAAGCTTTCTTT
CASSLDSLMDTEAFF
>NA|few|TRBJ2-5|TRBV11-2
TGTGCCAGCAGCAGAGATAGCTATTCAGAGACCCAGTACTTC
CASSRDSYSETQYF
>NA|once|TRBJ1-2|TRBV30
TGTGCCTGGTCCAACTGGCGGGGGCTTGACTATGGCTACACCTTC
CAWSNWRGLDYGYTF
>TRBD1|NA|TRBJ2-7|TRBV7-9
TGTGCCAGCAGCCCCGACAGGGTTCCCTACGAGCAGTACTTC
CASSPDRVPYEQYF
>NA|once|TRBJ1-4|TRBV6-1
TGTGCCAGCACGGGAAGTCGAGAAAAACTGTTTTTT
CASTGSREKLFF
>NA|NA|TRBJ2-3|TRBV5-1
TGCGCCAGCAGCTTGAGCGGTAGCGCTGGCACAGATACGCAGTATTTT
CASSLSGSAGTDTQYF
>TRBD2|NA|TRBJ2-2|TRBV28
TGTGCCAGCAGCCCCACGGGGGGATTGGCCGGGGAGCTGTTTTTT
CASSPTGGLAGELFF
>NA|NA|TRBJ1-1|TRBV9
TGTGCCAGCAGCGTGGGGGGCACTGAAGCTTTCTTT
CASSVGGTEAFF
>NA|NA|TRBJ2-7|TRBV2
TGTGCCAGCAAAGATTGGGGGGTAGACGAGCAGTACTTC
CASKDWGVDEQYF
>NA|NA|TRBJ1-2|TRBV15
TGTGCCACCAGCAGAGATCACAGCCCTGGGGGGTACACCTTC
CATSRDHSPGGYTF
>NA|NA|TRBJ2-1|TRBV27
TGTGCCAGCAGACGGACTCTTTCCTACAATGAGCAGTTCTTC
CASRRTLSYNEQFF
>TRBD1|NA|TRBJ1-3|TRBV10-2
TGCGCCAGCAGCAGGGACAGGGGAATGGACACCATATATTTT
CASSRDRGMDTIYF
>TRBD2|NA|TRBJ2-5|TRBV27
TGTGCAACTAACGTGGGGGACTACAAAGAGACCCAGTACTTC
CATNVGDYKETQYF
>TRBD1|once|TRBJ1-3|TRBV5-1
TGCGCCAGCAGCCCAGCAGGGACAGGGTACCGGAACACCATATATTTT
CASSPAGTGYRNTIYF
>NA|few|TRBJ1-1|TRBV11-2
TGTGCCAGCAGCTTATATGGGAACACTGAAGCTTTCTTT
CASSLYGNTEAFF
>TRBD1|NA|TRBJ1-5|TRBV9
TGTGCCAGCAGCTACAGGGGAAAAGGCAATCAGCCCCAGCATTTT
CASSYRGKGNQPQHF